Shown below are 18 T cell receptor beta chains from a single sample sequenced in a study of technical replicates of blood from several donors. TCRdb keeps only in-frame clones here, not all; method: immunoSEQ multiplex PCR. The data show about 79,000 clones, about 90% seen once. Sequenced material: T cells isolated from PBMCs. The receptor set was obtained from a human donor in good health. Some clones in this sample may be carry-over from other donors' samples.

The chain recombines TRBV28 with TRBJ1-2; D is possibly TRBD1 (6 bases). The CDR3 length is 14 residues. V lost 4 bases and J 3 bases, leaving 12 bases between the germline ends. CDR1 is MDHEN and CDR2 is SYDVKM in the germline V gene. Written as DNA, the CDR3 is TGTGCCAGCAGTTCTCACAGGGTTGACTATGGCTACACCTTC. Its translation: CASSSHRVDYGYTF.

This clone showed up just a few times. This chain uses TRBV5-1 with TRBJ2-2; 7 positions agree with TRBD1. Germline CDR1 is SGHRS and CDR2 is YFSETQ. V trimming: 3 bases; J trimming: 1 base; junction bases outside the gene matches: 3. CDR3 length: 15 residues. CDR3 bases: TGCGCCAGCAGCTACAGGACAGGGAACACCGGGGAGCTGTTTTTT. Protein product: CASSYRTGNTGELFF. The full variable domain, its missing parts supplied by reference TRBV5-1 and TRBJ2-2, is KAGVTQTPRYLIKTRGQQVTLSCSPISGHRSVSWYQQTPGQGLQFLFEYFSETQRNKGNFPGRFSGRQFSNSRSEMNVSTLELGDSALYLCASSYRTGNTGELFFGEGSRLTVL.

This clone showed up just a few times. One end of the junction varies from germline; a read error may be responsible. The chain combines TRBV2 with TRBJ1-1; 7 bases map to TRBD1. This CDR3 contains 13 residues. From germline, CDR1 is SNHLY and CDR2 FYNNEI. CDR3 nucleotides: TGTGCCAGAAGTGGACAGGAGAACACTGAAGCTTTCTTT. Translation gives CARSGQENTEAFF.

V gene TRBV19 combines with J gene TRBJ1-5, with D uncertain. The CDR3 loop spans 13 amino acids. Germline CDR1 LNHDA, CDR2 SQIVND (reference sequence). The V end lost 6 bases, the J end lost 4 bases, and 10 bases lay between the germline ends. The CDR3 spells CASRDSLNQPQHF. The CDR3 DNA reads as TGTGCCAGTAGGGACTCTTTAAATCAGCCCCAGCATTTT.

This sequence joins TRBV9 and TRBJ1-4; 10 bases match TRBD1. The CDR3 totals 14 residues. V was pared by 4 bases and J by 7 bases, with 4 bases of the junction left unmatched. Germline values: CDR1 SGDLS, CDR2 YYNGEE. The CDR3 DNA is TGTGCCAGCAGCTTGGGACAGGGGACTGAAAAACTGTTTTTT. It specifies CASSLGQGTEKLFF.

The rearrangement uses TRBV11-3 and TRBJ2-6; D possibly corresponds to TRBD1 (5 bases). The CDR3 sequence is 17 residues long. V dropped 5 bases and J dropped 0 bases, with 14 bases sitting between them. The germline gives CDR1 SGHNT, CDR2 YENEEA. The CDR3 sequence: CASSPRTPNSGANVLTF. The CDR3 DNA sequence: TGTGCCAGCAGCCCTAGGACACCGAACTCTGGGGCCAACGTCCTGACTTTC.

The chain has TRBV28 and TRBJ1-5; 8 nucleotides align to TRBD1. In germline, CDR1 is MDHEN, CDR2 SYDVKM. After removal of 8 bases from V and 0 bases from J, the junction contained 9 bases not matched to a gene. There are 16 residues in the CDR3. The CDR3 reads CASLKKTGDSNQPQHF. In DNA form, the CDR3 reads TGTGCCAGCCTAAAGAAGACAGGGGATAGCAATCAGCCCCAGCATTTT.

This sequence joins TRBV9 and TRBJ2-7; TRBD1 agrees at 8 bases. Losses at the gene ends were 0 bases for V and 0 bases for J; bases not matched to a gene: 2. The CDR3 covers 15 residues. CDR1 and CDR2 (germline): SGDLS, YYNGEE. This CDR3 is CASSVGTGSSYEQYF. CDR3 nucleotide sequence: TGTGCCAGCAGCGTAGGGACAGGGAGCTCCTACGAGCAGTACTTC.

This sequence joins TRBV14 and TRBJ2-7; 7 bases line up with TRBD2. This CDR3 region has 17 residues. The V gene end was trimmed by 4 bases and the J gene end by 2 bases; junction bases not matched to a gene: 14. Germline V gives CDR1 SGHDN, CDR2 FVKESK. CDR3 coding DNA: TGTGCCAGCAGCCCCTTTGGGGTCGCGGGAGCAGCCTACGAGCAGTACTTC. Encoded protein: CASSPFGVAGAAYEQYF. The whole variable domain, filled in from reference TRBV14 and TRBJ2-7, reads EAGVTQFPSHSVIEKGQTVTLRCDPISGHDNLYWYRRVMGKEIKFLLHFVKESKQDESGMPNNRFLAERTGGTYSTLKVQPAELEDSGVYFCASSPFGVAGAAYEQYFGPGTRLTVT.

The chain recombines TRBV4-3 with TRBJ2-3; D gene unclear. Deletions cut 4 bases from V and 4 bases from J, with 9 bases between. Germline loops: CDR1 LGHNA, CDR2 YSLEER. The CDR3 has 13 amino acids. The CDR3 spells CASSLQTADTQYF. CDR3 DNA: TGCGCCAGCAGCCTACAGACGGCAGATACGCAGTATTTT.

The chain recombines TRBV11-1 with TRBJ2-5, with 9 positions matching TRBD2. V shed 2 bases and J 5 bases; nucleotides not matched to a gene: 9. The CDR3 covers 16 residues. From germline, CDR1 is SGHAT and CDR2 FQDESV (reference sequence). The CDR3 bases are TGTGCCAGCAGCTTACGGTCGAGGGCGGGAGGGGAGACCCAGTACTTC. Translated, it gives CASSLRSRAGGETQYF.

The chain is built from TRBV10-1 and TRBJ2-2; D might be TRBD1 (6 bases). Germline loops: CDR1 WNHNN, CDR2 SYGVQD (reference sequence). This CDR3 has 18 amino acids. V lost 4 bases and J lost 2, with 20 bases in between. CDR3 amino acids: CASSVRSFGTHNTGELFF. In nucleotides, the CDR3 is TGCGCCAGCAGTGTTCGATCTTTTGGGACACACAACACCGGGGAGCTGTTTTTT.

This chain links TRBV5-6 with TRBJ1-2, with D possibly TRBD1 on 6 matching bases. Germline V gene lookup returns CDR1 SGHDT and CDR2 YYEEEE. There are 14 residues in the CDR3. V was cut by 3 bases and J by 7 bases, with 16 bases left in between. The DNA of the CDR3 is TGTGCCAGCAGCTACACCGGGACATCAGCTGGCTACACCTTC. Translation gives CASSYTGTSAGYTF.

This chain links TRBV7-8 with TRBJ2-7; D may be TRBD1 (6 bases). The germline V and J ends were trimmed by 9 bases and 2 bases, with 11 bases remaining between them. Germline V CDR1 and CDR2: SGHVS, FQNEAQ. CDR3 length: 12 residues. The CDR3 loop is CASGEGAYEQYF. For the CDR3, the DNA is TGTGCCAGTGGAGAGGGGGCCTACGAGCAGTACTTC.

The chain uses TRBV28 and TRBJ1-5; no clear D gene. Germline CDR1 is MDHEN and CDR2 is SYDVKM. The ends were cut back, 2 bases at V and 1 base at J, with 12 bases in the middle. The CDR3 spans 16 residues. The CDR3 region is CASSLILEGSNQPQHF. CDR3 DNA: TGTGCCAGCAGTTTAATTTTGGAGGGAAGCAATCAGCCCCAGCATTTT.

The J gene is TRBJ2-5, the V gene TRBV6-1; 7 bases align to TRBD2. Trimming removed 0 bases from V and 3 bases from J; junction bases left unmatched: 1. The CDR3 is 14 residues long. Germline V gene data show CDR1 as MNHNS and CDR2 as SASEGT. The CDR3, as DNA: TGTGCCAGCAGTGAAGCCGGGGGGAAAGAGACCCAGTACTTC. Translated, it gives CASSEAGGKETQYF.

The J gene is TRBJ2-7, the V gene TRBV19, with 9 bases aligning to TRBD1. The CDR3 sequence is 15 residues long. Germline CDR1 LNHDA, CDR2 SQIVND (reference sequence). J lost 3 bases, V lost 6 bases, and 9 bases had no gene match. CDR3 residues: CASSTMGQGNYEQYF. The DNA for the CDR3 is TGTGCCAGTAGCACGATGGGACAGGGAAACTACGAGCAGTACTTC.

This rearrangement joins TRBV30 to TRBJ1-1; D unclear. Trimming took off 2 bases at V and 8 bases at J, with 12 bases between the two ends. This CDR3 comprises 12 residues. CDR1 GTSNPN and CDR2 SVGIG come from the germline V gene (reference sequence). CDR3 loop: CAWSFGGTEAFF. The CDR3, as DNA: TGTGCCTGGAGTTTTGGAGGCACAGAAGCTTTCTTT.